The subject of this entry is one T cell receptor beta chain. Trimming stripped 0 bases from V and 7 bases from J, with 12 bases between. This CDR3 contains 14 residues. Looked up from germline, CDR1 is LGHNA and CDR2 is YSLEER. TCRbeta library preparation incorporated unique molecular identifiers. TCRdb redid the calling of the PCR reads with MiXCR, one entry per CDR3 protein. The data hold 210,000 or so distinct CDR3 sequences, with around 9.6% observed a single time. This sample was taken from a study of T-cell reconstitution after alpha-beta-depleted transplantation in children. The V and J genes are TRBV4-3 and TRBJ1-2; D is perhaps TRBD1 (5 bases). The sequencing used PBMCs from the stem cell graft donor, collected from the stem cell graft. This clonotype was obtained from a human donor who donated a stem cell graft to a child with acute lymphoblastic leukemia. CDR3 sequence (DNA): TGCGCCAGCAGCCAAGATCCCAGGGATGGTGGCTACACCTTC. Protein: CASSQDPRDGGYTF.